This T cell receptor (beta chain) was identified in a study of OX40 agonist ivuxolimab in advanced cancers. Overall study: There were three patients with partial responses, one having hepatocellular carcinoma and two cutaneous melanoma. Study-level findings and limits: Clonal expansion by week 6 occurred in CD4+ and CD8+ blood T cells (at 0.1 to 3.0 mg/kg).

This table comes from immunoSEQ multiplex PCR, and its TCRdb copy is limited to in-frame clones, with some not included. The repertoire holds 50,000 or so clones, with 80% to 90% as singletons. In the case of this clone: Antigen unknown.

Germline CDR1 LGHNA, CDR2 YNFKEQ. This CDR3 spans 14 amino acids. Trimming at V came to 5 bases and at J to 2 bases, leaving 6 bases not matched to a gene. The clonotype was recovered from an adult with an advanced solid tumor such as melanoma, head and neck, liver or kidney cancer. The input for sequencing was CD4+ or CD8+ T cells sorted from blood, taken in a trial of the OX40 agonist ivuxolimab. The chain couples TRBV4-2 to TRBJ2-7, with 7 bases identical to TRBD1. This CDR3 reads CASSLTGTTYEQYF. In DNA, the CDR3 is TGTGCCAGCAGCTTGACAGGGACGACCTACGAGCAGTACTTC.